This is a list of T cell receptor beta chains from one sample in a study of early T cells in non-severe SARS-CoV-2 infection. Each CDR3 protein is one row after TCRdb ran MiXCR on the 5' RACE reads. This repertoire shows approximately 43,000 distinct CDR3 sequences, around 7% found once; its top ten account for under 5%. The sample consisted of whole blood. The receptor source for this set is an adult who was a healthcare worker with PCR-confirmed SARS-CoV-2 infection or an uninfected control (not recorded which). CDR3s include the opening cysteine and the closing phenylalanine or tryptophan. D genes are given only for firm matches. Only part of the rows carry a size: once, few, many, or a class if the clone is expanded.

V	J	D	size	CDR3	DNA
TRBV5-4	TRBJ1-5	NA	NA	CASSFGSQPQHF	TGTGCCAGCAGCTTCGGTTCTCAGCCCCAGCATTTT
TRBV6-5	TRBJ1-5	NA	few	CASSYSYGDSNQPQHF	TGTGCCAGCAGTTACTCCTACGGGGACAGCAATCAGCCCCAGCATTTT
TRBV7-2	TRBJ1-2	TRBD1	many	CASSPDRDRVFGYTF	TGTGCCAGCAGCCCCGACCGGGACAGGGTTTTTGGCTACACCTTC
TRBV5-1	TRBJ1-1	TRBD1	many	CASSVWTGLGTEAFF	TGCGCCAGCAGCGTTTGGACAGGGTTGGGCACTGAAGCTTTCTTT
TRBV3-1	TRBJ2-1	TRBD1	many	CASSLQGAGEQFF	TGTGCCAGCAGCCTACAGGGGGCTGGTGAGCAGTTCTTC
TRBV11-2	TRBJ2-7	NA	NA	CASSLGSVGEQYF	TGTGCCAGCAGCTTGGGTAGCGTAGGCGAGCAGTACTTC
TRBV20-1	TRBJ1-1	TRBD1	few	CSANGQGATAEAFF	TGCAGTGCTAACGGACAGGGGGCGACCGCTGAAGCTTTCTTT
TRBV12-3/TRBV12-4	TRBJ1-1	NA	NA	CASSLQGEAFF	TGTGCCAGCAGTTTACAGGGGGAAGCTTTCTTT
TRBV12-3/TRBV12-4	TRBJ2-3	NA	many	CASSSTGRTDTQYF	TGTGCCAGCAGTTCGACGGGGCGCACAGATACGCAGTATTTT
TRBV29-1	TRBJ2-7	TRBD2	many	CSVEENLGLASYEQYF	TGCAGCGTTGAGGAAAACCTGGGACTAGCGAGCTACGAGCAGTACTTC
TRBV5-1	TRBJ1-1	NA	few	CASSLGPEAFF	TGCGCCAGCAGCTTGGGACCTGAAGCTTTCTTT
TRBV12-3/TRBV12-4	TRBJ1-5	NA	few	CASSLTPAGNQPQHF	TGTGCCAGCAGTCTTACTCCCGCGGGCAATCAGCCCCAGCATTTT
TRBV20-1	TRBJ2-4	NA	NA	CSARVRPKNIQYF	TGCAGTGCTAGGGTTCGTCCGAAAAACATTCAGTACTTC
TRBV20-1	TRBJ2-4	NA	medium-sized	CSASPYAGDKNIQYF	TGCAGTGCTAGTCCCTACGCCGGGGACAAAAACATTCAGTACTTC
TRBV7-2	TRBJ1-1	NA	many	CASSLSRVTEAFF	TGTGCCAGCAGCTTAAGTAGGGTCACTGAAGCTTTCTTT
TRBV14	TRBJ1-5	NA	many	CASSQQGGPQHF	TGTGCCAGCAGCCAACAGGGTGGGCCCCAGCATTTT
TRBV6-6	TRBJ2-2	NA	many	CASSYPRDPQDANTGELFF	TGTGCCAGCAGTTACCCCCGGGACCCCCAGGACGCGAACACCGGGGAGCTGTTTTTT
TRBV20-1	TRBJ2-1	TRBD1	many	CSAHTGTAYNEQFF	TGCAGTGCTCACACCGGGACAGCATACAATGAGCAGTTCTTC
TRBV2	TRBJ1-4	NA	many	CASVRVAGLSTNEKLFF	TGTGCCAGTGTCCGAGTGGCAGGCTTATCAACTAATGAAAAACTGTTTTTT
TRBV5-6	TRBJ2-2	NA	few	CASSFLTNTGELFF	TGTGCCAGCAGCTTCCTAACAAACACCGGGGAGCTGTTTTTT
TRBV15	TRBJ1-6	NA	few	CATSRDMTNSPLHF	TGTGCCACCAGCAGAGATATGACCAATTCACCCCTCCACTTT
TRBV3-1	TRBJ1-1	NA	many	CASSLQGLNTEAFF	TGTGCCAGCAGCCTTCAGGGGCTGAACACTGAAGCTTTCTTT
TRBV4-1	TRBJ1-5	NA	many	CASSQDRDPNQPQHF	TGCGCCAGCAGCCAAGACAGAGACCCAAATCAGCCCCAGCATTTT
TRBV2	TRBJ1-5	TRBD1	NA	CASSGGQGVGNQPQHF	TGTGCCAGCAGTGGAGGACAGGGTGTAGGCAATCAGCCCCAGCATTTT
TRBV20-1	TRBJ2-1	NA	few	CSADRSGGNEQFF	TGCAGTGCAGACCGTAGCGGTGGCAATGAGCAGTTCTTC
TRBV7-9	TRBJ1-2	NA	few	CASRPYRSTEGLYGYTF	TGTGCCAGCCGCCCGTACAGGTCCACCGAGGGCCTTTATGGCTACACCTTC
TRBV5-1	TRBJ1-2	TRBD1	NA	CASSIGQGRYGYTF	TGCGCCAGCAGTATCGGACAGGGTCGCTATGGCTACACCTTC
TRBV30	TRBJ1-1	NA	many	CAWSVAGVSTEAFF	TGTGCCTGGAGCGTGGCGGGGGTGAGCACTGAAGCTTTCTTT
TRBV20-1	TRBJ1-5	TRBD1	NA	CSASTGNQPQHF	TGCAGTGCTTCGACAGGGAATCAGCCCCAGCATTTT
TRBV7-2	TRBJ1-2	NA	many	CASSSVSSPNYGYTF	TGTGCCAGCAGTTCGGTCTCTTCCCCGAACTATGGCTACACCTTC
TRBV18	TRBJ1-1	NA	NA	CASSLQDQNTEAFF	TGTGCCAGCTCACTCCAGGATCAGAACACTGAAGCTTTCTTT
TRBV18	TRBJ1-6	NA	NA	CASSPPAGGWDSPLHF	TGTGCCAGCTCACCACCGGCAGGCGGTTGGGATTCACCCCTCCACTTT
TRBV12-3/TRBV12-4	TRBJ1-2	TRBD1	few	CASAITGQDYGYTF	TGTGCCAGCGCTATCACAGGACAGGACTATGGCTACACCTTC
TRBV12-3/TRBV12-4	TRBJ1-1	NA	few	CASTRGGGEAFF	TGTGCCAGCACCCGCGGAGGGGGTGAAGCTTTCTTT
TRBV5-6	TRBJ2-1	TRBD2	many	CASSLAGLARYNEQFF	TGTGCCAGCAGCTTGGCGGGACTAGCACGGTACAATGAGCAGTTCTTC
TRBV20-1	TRBJ2-2	TRBD2	many	CSAWTSGGAGELFF	TGCAGTGCCTGGACTAGCGGGGGGGCCGGGGAGCTGTTTTTT
TRBV6-2/TRBV6-3	TRBJ1-2	NA	NA	CASNHRGYGYTF	TGTGCCAGCAATCACAGAGGCTATGGCTACACCTTC
TRBV5-4	TRBJ2-5	NA	many	CASSLGGGGETQYF	TGTGCCAGCAGCTTGGGGGGTGGCGGAGAGACCCAGTACTTC
TRBV6-5	TRBJ2-7	TRBD2	many	CASRTTKSGGGYEQYF	TGTGCCAGCAGAACGACAAAGAGCGGGGGTGGGTACGAGCAGTACTTC
TRBV12-2	TRBJ2-2	NA	few	CASRRLTPKRVAGELFF	TGTGCAAGTCGGCGACTTACCCCAAAGAGGGTCGCCGGGGAGCTGTTTTTT
TRBV30	TRBJ1-4	NA	NA	CAWNRDNEKLFF	TGTGCCTGGAACAGGGATAATGAAAAACTGTTTTTT
TRBV18	TRBJ1-6	TRBD1	few	CASSPEDRNPNSPLHF	TGTGCCAGCTCACCGGAGGACAGGAATCCTAATTCACCCCTCCACTTT
TRBV7-3	TRBJ2-2	NA	many	CASSPGQTNTGELFF	TGTGCCAGCAGCCCCGGACAGACCAACACCGGGGAGCTGTTTTTT
TRBV5-6	TRBJ2-2	NA	NA	CASSWLRGTGELFF	TGTGCCAGCAGCTGGCTACGGGGTACTGGGGAGCTGTTTTTT
TRBV2	TRBJ1-4	TRBD1	NA	CASSLRGRGEKLFF	TGTGCCAGCAGCCTTAGGGGGCGCGGTGAAAAACTGTTTTTT
TRBV18	TRBJ1-5	NA	NA	CASSHGALESNQPQHF	TGTGCCAGCTCACATGGGGCCCTGGAGAGCAATCAGCCCCAGCATTTT
TRBV11-2	TRBJ2-1	NA	many	CASSLGRASRSVYNEQFF	TGTGCCAGCAGCTTAGGTAGGGCTTCCCGGAGTGTATACAATGAGCAGTTCTTC
TRBV5-1	TRBJ1-1	NA	many	CASSLPLKNTEAFF	TGCGCCAGCAGCTTGCCCTTGAAGAACACTGAAGCTTTCTTT
TRBV19	TRBJ1-4	NA	few	CASMGAANEKLFF	TGTGCCAGTATGGGGGCAGCTAATGAAAAACTGTTTTTT
TRBV12-3/TRBV12-4	TRBJ1-4	NA	many	CASSPTNEKLFF	TGTGCCAGCAGCCCAACTAATGAAAAACTGTTTTTT
TRBV3-1	TRBJ1-5	TRBD1	few	CASSHGQGLSNQPQHF	TGTGCCAGCAGCCACGGACAGGGCCTTAGCAATCAGCCCCAGCATTTT
TRBV5-4	TRBJ2-7	NA	few	CASGLSDEQYF	TGTGCCAGCGGTCTAAGTGACGAGCAGTACTTC